The clone carrying this T cell receptor beta chain showed up many times. This sample is drawn from a study of T cells in Graves' hyperthyroidism and ophthalmopathy. About the research overall: Peripheral blood was collected at initial diagnosis, before any treatment.

From RNA transcripts, TCR beta CDR3 regions were amplified. A set of HTBI primers served as the primers for a first-round RT-PCR of the TCR CDR3. TCRdb re-analysed the multiplex PCR reads in MiXCR, keeping a single row per CDR3 protein. The table has about 480,000 distinct CDR3 sequences, approximately 23% seen once. The V gene's germline CDR1 is SGHRS and CDR2 YFSETQ. With 0 bases removed from V and 5 bases from J, the gap between germline ends came to 11 bases. The CDR3 contains 15 residues. The rearrangement links TRBV5-1 to TRBJ2-2, with D maybe TRBD2 (6 bases). Sequenced sample: blood. This clonotype was sampled from a woman between 70 and 85 years old with Graves' ophthalmopathy. CDR3 in DNA: TGCGCCAGCAGCTTGGATCCGGGGGTGACCGGGGAGCTGTTTTTT. This gives the protein CASSLDPGVTGELFF.